Shown below are 30 T cell receptor beta chains from a single sample sequenced in a study of early T cells in non-severe SARS-CoV-2 infection. MiXCR was run by TCRdb on the 5' RACE reads, yielding one entry per CDR3 protein. The sample records about 83,000 distinct CDR3 sequences, 10% to 15% being singletons. Input material: whole blood. These receptors all stem from an adult who was a healthcare worker with PCR-confirmed SARS-CoV-2 infection or an uninfected control (not recorded which).

The table lists this clonotype with many counts. V is TRBV5-1 and J is TRBJ2-3, with D unresolved. This CDR3 is 14 amino acids long. CDR1 is SGHRS and CDR2 is YFSETQ in the germline V gene. The V gene lost 0 bases and the J gene lost 1 base, with 6 bases spanning the gap. The CDR3, as DNA: TGCGCCAGCAGCTTGGAGAGAGGCACAGATACGCAGTATTTT. It codes for CASSLERGTDTQYF.

This chain joins TRBV5-4 and TRBJ1-1; tentatively, D is TRBD1 (5 bases). The V and J ends lost 4 bases and 1 base respectively, with 14 bases between them. The CDR3 has 15 residues. Germline CDR1 and CDR2: SGHNT and YYREEE (reference sequence). CDR3 in amino acids: CASSGTGRANTEAFF. DNA of the CDR3: TGTGCCAGCAGCGGAACGGGACGGGCGAACACTGAAGCTTTCTTT.

With regard to this clonotype: A much larger clone lies a single base off, so this may be a read error. The chain combines TRBV9 with TRBJ2-1; D not certain. The CDR3 totals 15 residues. Germline V gives CDR1 SGDLS, CDR2 YYNGEE. The CDR3 here is CASSLTGNSYNEQSF. The CDR3 bases are TGTGCCAGCAGCCTGACCGGTAACTCCTACAATGAGCAGTCCTTC. Full variable domain (outside the CDR3, taken from reference TRBV9 and TRBJ2-1): DSGVTQTPKHLITATGQRVTLRCSPRSGDLSVYWYQQSLDQGLQFLIQYYNGEERAKGNILERFSAQQFPDLHSELNLSSLELGDSALYFCASSLTGNSYNEQSFGPGTRLTVL.

V and J are TRBV7-2 and TRBJ2-4, with 9 positions matching TRBD1. Trimming took 2 bases from V and 0 from J; bases not matched to a gene: 5. The CDR3 consists of 17 residues. Germline lookup yields CDR1 SGHTA and CDR2 FQGNSA. CDR3 amino acids: CASSLRDRVLAKNIQYF. The CDR3 DNA follows: TGTGCCAGCAGCTTACGGGACAGGGTTCTAGCCAAAAACATTCAGTACTTC.

The chain joins TRBV6-2 or TRBV6-3 to TRBJ2-3; 7 bases match TRBD1. Trimming cost V 6 bases and J 4 bases; bases outside gene matches: 4. This CDR3 is 13 amino acids long. CDR1 and CDR2 from the germline V gene are MNHEY and SVGEGT. The CDR3 here is CASRRQGSDTQYF. The CDR3 region has the DNA TGTGCCAGCAGACGACAGGGCTCAGATACGCAGTATTTT.

In its sample, this clonotype was seen a few times. The rearrangement links TRBV29-1 to TRBJ2-7; TRBD1 matches 9 bases. The germline gives CDR1 SQVTM, CDR2 ANQGSEA. The CDR3 is 15 amino acids. The junction had 5 bases not matched to a gene; V was cut back by 1 base and J by 1 base. CDR3 in amino acids: CSVEVEQGASYEQYF. The DNA for the CDR3 is TGCAGCGTTGAAGTTGAACAGGGGGCATCCTACGAGCAGTACTTC.

This clonotype was counted only a few times. The chain links TRBV7-9 to TRBJ2-1; TRBD2 might be the D (7 bases). The V and J ends lost 5 bases and 2 bases respectively, with 19 bases between them. Germline V gene lookup returns CDR1 SEHNR and CDR2 FQNEAQ (reference sequence). This CDR3 is built from 17 residues. CDR3 sequence: CASSTSQGRGAYNEQFF. CDR3 bases: TGTGCCAGCAGCACCTCCCAGGGGAGGGGAGCCTACAATGAGCAGTTCTTC.

V gene TRBV20-1 combines with J gene TRBJ2-3, with D perhaps matching TRBD1 (6 bases). Germline lookup yields CDR1 DFQATT and CDR2 SNEGSKA (reference sequence). Trimming removed 4 bases at V and 7 bases at J, with 12 bases between. The CDR3 extends over 12 amino acids. CDR3 protein: CSATYRENTQYF. The DNA of the CDR3 is TGCAGTGCTACCTACAGGGAAAATACGCAGTATTTT.

The chain recombines TRBV4-2 with TRBJ2-1, with D possibly TRBD2 on 5 matching bases. V was pared by 4 bases and J by 6 bases, with 10 bases between. The CDR3 runs to 13 residues. The germline V gene has CDR1 LGHNA and CDR2 YNFKEQ. CDR3 nucleotide sequence: TGTGCCAGCAGCCCCGAGGGCGTCAATGAGCAGTTCTTC. Its protein product is CASSPEGVNEQFF.

This clonotype appeared many times. The chain has TRBV20-1 and TRBJ2-1, with 10 bases aligning to TRBD2. With 6 bases clipped from V and 4 bases from J, the junction kept 9 bases outside the gene matches. CDR3 length: 15 residues. Germline lookup yields CDR1 DFQATT and CDR2 SNEGSKA (reference sequence). CDR3 nucleotide sequence: TGCAGTGCAAACTCTAAGCGGGAGGGATACAATGAGCAGTTCTTC. Translated, it gives CSANSKREGYNEQFF.

The genes are TRBV10-2 and TRBJ2-3; no definite D call. The CDR3 has 11 amino acids. CDR1 is WSHSY and CDR2 is SAAADI in the germline V gene. The ends were cut back, 3 bases at V and 7 bases at J, with 5 bases in the middle. The CDR3 DNA is TGCGCCAGCAGTGAAGGGTATACGCAGTATTTT. This codes for CASSEGYTQYF.

This clonotype has a count of ten or more. The gene calls are TRBV7-8 and TRBJ2-1; TRBD2 agrees at 11 bases. CDR3 size: 18 residues. Trimming took 0 bases from V and 6 from J; bases not matched to a gene: 10. Germline assignment: CDR1 SGHVS and CDR2 FQNEAQ. The CDR3 loop is CASSLALGSGRARNEQFF. The DNA for the CDR3 is TGTGCCAGCAGCTTAGCGCTAGGTAGCGGGAGGGCCCGCAATGAGCAGTTCTTC.

This chain connects TRBV4-1 to TRBJ2-3; TRBD2 might be the D (5 bases). This CDR3 has 14 amino acids. With 3 bases removed from V and 5 bases from J, the gap between germline ends came to 12 bases. In germline, CDR1 is MGHRA, CDR2 YSYEKL. The DNA of the CDR3 is TGCGCCAGCAGCCAGCTGAGAGGGCGAGATACGCAGTATTTT. Amino acid sequence: CASSQLRGRDTQYF.

V is TRBV27 and J is TRBJ1-5; D is unclear. The CDR3 is 16 amino acids. Germline CDR1 reads MNHEY; CDR2 reads SMNVEV (reference sequence). Trimming cost V 4 bases and J 10 bases, with 23 bases left between them. CDR3 sequence (DNA): TGTGCCAGCAGTTCCGTCCCCGGGGTTATAACCCAACCCCAGCATTTT. It specifies CASSSVPGVITQPQHF.

The rearrangement links TRBV5-1 to TRBJ2-7; 7 bases line up with TRBD2. The CDR3 covers 16 residues. Germline CDR1 reads SGHRS; CDR2 reads YFSETQ. V lost 0 bases, J lost 0 bases, and 6 bases stayed unmatched. CDR3 DNA sequence: TGCGCCAGCAGCTTGGATCCAGCGGGGTCCTCCTACGAGCAGTACTTC. It translates to CASSLDPAGSSYEQYF.

The table lists this clonotype with a few counts. The genes are TRBV30 and TRBJ2-7, with D possibly called TRBD1 or TRBD2 (5 bases each). Germline lookup yields CDR1 GTSNPN and CDR2 SVGIG (reference sequence). The CDR3 has 13 residues. With 4 bases removed from V and 0 bases from J, the gap between germline ends came to 10 bases. The CDR3 DNA reads TGTGCCTGGAATGAGGGGTTCTCCTACGAGCAGTACTTC. Translating it yields CAWNEGFSYEQYF.

In its sample, this clonotype was seen many times. This chain links TRBV20-1 with TRBJ2-7; D gene uncertain. This CDR3 region has 15 residues. Trimming stripped 0 bases from V and 1 base from J, with 13 bases between. Germline values: CDR1 DFQATT, CDR2 SNEGSKA (reference sequence). In DNA form, the CDR3 reads TGCAGTGCTAGAGATCGTTTAACGGCGTCCTACGAGCAGTACTTC. It encodes CSARDRLTASYEQYF.

This clonotype has only a few counts. This chain connects TRBV20-1 to TRBJ2-2; 7 bases align to TRBD2. J lost 6 bases, V lost 0 bases, and 10 bases had no gene match. Germline V gives CDR1 DFQATT, CDR2 SNEGSKA (reference sequence). CDR3 length: 16 residues. CDR3 protein: CSARDRTGAGAGELFF. The CDR3 coding sequence is TGCAGTGCTAGAGACAGGACGGGCGCGGGGGCCGGGGAGCTGTTTTTT.

The chain links TRBV11-2 to TRBJ2-1; 12 bases are shared with TRBD2. CDR1 and CDR2 (germline): SGHAT, FQNNGV. The CDR3 consists of 15 residues. Trimming took 1 base from V and 6 from J; bases not matched to a gene: 1. This CDR3 is CASSLGLAGVNEQFF. CDR3 coding DNA: TGTGCCAGCAGCTTAGGACTAGCGGGAGTCAATGAGCAGTTCTTC.

The chain combines TRBV7-2 with TRBJ2-1; TRBD2 matches at 7 bases. The V gene end was trimmed by 1 base and the J gene end by 2 bases; junction bases not matched to a gene: 5. The CDR3 totals 16 residues. The germline CDR1 and CDR2 sequences are SGHTA and FQGNSA. The CDR3 coding sequence is TGTGCCAGCAGCTTAGACAGCGGGACTCCCTACAATGAGCAGTTCTTC. It is translated as CASSLDSGTPYNEQFF.

The genes are TRBV30 and TRBJ2-7; D may be TRBD1 (6 bases). Trimming took 3 bases from V and 2 from J, leaving 17 bases between them. Per germline, CDR1 GTSNPN and CDR2 SVGIG (reference sequence). The CDR3 covers 15 residues. In DNA, the CDR3 is TGTGCCTGGAGGGGGACACCTGGCATGCCCTACGAGCAGTACTTC. Translated: CAWRGTPGMPYEQYF.

The rearrangement joins TRBV5-4 to TRBJ1-5; weak D call: TRBD1 (6 bases). Germline assignment: CDR1 SGHNT and CDR2 YYREEE (reference sequence). V lost 3 bases and J lost 0, with 16 bases in between. The CDR3 has 17 amino acids. The CDR3 sequence is CASSSRDILYSNQPQHF. As DNA, the CDR3 is TGTGCCAGCAGCTCCCGGGACATCCTATATAGCAATCAGCCCCAGCATTTT.

This clonotype was seen only a few times. The V and J genes are TRBV6-6 and TRBJ2-2; D is tentatively TRBD1 or TRBD2 (5 bases each). The CDR3 sequence is 17 residues long. Trimming removed 5 bases at V and 5 bases at J, with 21 bases between. The V gene's germline CDR1 is MNHNY and CDR2 SVGAGI (reference sequence). The CDR3 nucleotides read TGTGCCAGCAGTCCCTCGCCCGGGACGGCGAGAACCGGGGAGCTGTTTTTT. As protein: CASSPSPGTARTGELFF.

The chain has TRBV18 and TRBJ2-1; 14 nucleotides match TRBD2. V was pared by 5 bases and J by 8 bases, with 8 bases of the junction left unmatched. From germline, CDR1 is KGHSH and CDR2 LQKENI. The CDR3 sequence is 16 residues long. The CDR3 is CASSTRLAGGPDEQFF. The CDR3 DNA follows: TGTGCCAGCTCAACACGACTAGCGGGAGGGCCCGATGAGCAGTTCTTC.

The rearrangement links TRBV5-4 to TRBJ2-7, with 8 bases identical to TRBD2. Trimming took 2 bases from V and 5 from J; bases not matched to a gene: 9. Germline V lookup: CDR1 SGHNT, CDR2 YYREEE (reference sequence). The CDR3 runs 15 residues. The CDR3 loop is CASSLAGASGDEQYF. CDR3 sequence (DNA): TGTGCCAGCAGCTTAGCGGGAGCTAGCGGCGACGAGCAGTACTTC.

This chain connects TRBV6-2 or TRBV6-3 to TRBJ1-2; D remains ambiguous. This CDR3 has 14 residues. Trimming took off 0 bases at V and 3 bases at J, with 8 bases between the two ends. Germline V lookup: CDR1 MNHEY, CDR2 SVGEGT. CDR3 in amino acids: CASSYSLGYYGYTF. CDR3 nucleotides: TGTGCCAGCAGTTACTCGTTGGGCTACTATGGCTACACCTTC.

The V gene is TRBV6-5, the J gene TRBJ2-5; 10 bases match TRBD2. This CDR3 is 14 amino acids long. Trimming at V came to 6 bases and at J to 6 bases, leaving 7 bases not matched to a gene. The germline V gene encodes CDR1 MNHEY and CDR2 SVGAGI. As DNA, the CDR3 is TGTGCCAGCAGCATAGGACTAGCGGCACAGACCCAGTACTTC. Protein sequence: CASSIGLAAQTQYF.

This clonotype was observed a handful of times. The V and J genes are TRBV29-1 and TRBJ2-1, with TRBD2 matching 9 bases. Unmatched junction bases numbered 12, after V lost 4 bases and J lost 8 bases. Germline CDR1 and CDR2: SQVTM and ANQGSEA. The CDR3 is made up of 15 amino acids. CDR3 region: CSVAPGAGGVDEQFF. CDR3 DNA sequence: TGCAGCGTTGCCCCTGGTGCGGGAGGGGTGGATGAGCAGTTCTTC.

This clonotype was observed a handful of times. The chain couples TRBV27 to TRBJ1-6, with D unclear. The CDR3 sequence is 17 residues long. The germline V gene encodes CDR1 MNHEY and CDR2 SMNVEV (reference sequence). Trimming pared 7 bases from V and 0 bases from J, leaving 16 bases between. The CDR3 spells CASTPAPASSYNSPLHF. The CDR3 DNA sequence: TGTGCCAGCACTCCCGCCCCCGCCAGCTCCTATAATTCACCCCTCCACTTT.

This rearrangement joins TRBV7-3 to TRBJ2-3; the match to TRBD1 covers 8 bases. Trimming took 5 bases from V and 0 from J; bases not matched to a gene: 4. This CDR3 has 15 amino acids. Germline CDR1 SGHTA, CDR2 FQGTGA. The CDR3 DNA sequence: TGTGCCAGCAGCGGGGGACAGGCGAGCACAGATACGCAGTATTTT. Its protein product is CASSGGQASTDTQYF. Drawing the rest from reference TRBV7-3 and TRBJ2-3, the complete variable domain is GAGVSQTPSNKVTEKGKYVELRCDPISGHTALYWYRQSLGQGPEFLIYFQGTGAADDSGLPNDRFFAVRPEGSVSTLKIQRTERGDSAVYLCASSGGQASTDTQYFGPGTRLTVL.